The 8 T cell receptor beta chains below were found in one sample sequenced in a study of beta chain features in type 1 diabetes. The investigators reverse transcribed all of the isolated RNA, so they sequenced expressed TCRB transcripts. Assay: immunoSEQ multiplex PCR; the TCRdb copy retains only in-frame clones and omits some. The repertoire includes roughly 400,000 clones, about 14% of them detected once, and roughly 0.017% sits in the top ten. Sequenced sample: naive CD4+ T cells from blood. These TCRs come from a woman younger than 35 in good health.

The V and J genes are TRBV27 and TRBJ2-1, with D perhaps matching TRBD2 (5 bases). The CDR3 consists of 15 residues. Germline V lookup: CDR1 MNHEY, CDR2 SMNVEV (reference sequence). V was clipped by 6 bases and J by 6 bases, with 18 bases between them. The CDR3 loop is CASSPTGWPRNEQFF. In nucleotides, the CDR3 is TGTGCCAGCAGCCCGACGGGGTGGCCCCGCAATGAGCAGTTCTTC.

The chain links TRBV5-1 to TRBJ2-3; 7 positions match TRBD2. V shed 0 bases, J shed 0 bases, and the junction held 10 bases outside the gene matches. Germline V CDR1 and CDR2: SGHRS, YFSETQ. The CDR3 loop spans 18 amino acids. The CDR3 sequence: CASSLVVAGVPSTDTQYF. CDR3 DNA: TGCGCCAGCAGCTTGGTCGTCGCGGGAGTCCCTAGCACAGATACGCAGTATTTT.

The chain combines TRBV7-7 with TRBJ2-5; TRBD2 might be the D (6 bases). This CDR3 is 14 amino acids long. CDR1 is SSHAT, CDR2 FNYEAQ, per germline (reference sequence). Trimming stripped 3 bases from V and 4 bases from J, with 12 bases between. The CDR3 DNA follows: TGTGCCAGCAGCTTGGGCGGGAAGGGAGAGACCCAGTACTTC. Translated: CASSLGGKGETQYF.

This clone was recorded a few times. CDR3 sequence: CASSPRTEDEQYF. DNA for the CDR3: TGTGCCAGCTCACCACGGACAGAGGACGAGCAGTACTTC. The chain recombines TRBV18 with TRBJ2-7, with D maybe TRBD1 (6 bases). CDR1 is KGHSH and CDR2 is LQKENI in the germline V gene. The CDR3 consists of 13 residues. With 1 base removed from V and 5 bases from J, the gap between germline ends came to 9 bases.

The sample holds a few counts of this clone. The chain combines TRBV15 with TRBJ1-2; no firm D call. This CDR3 comprises 14 residues. V lost 2 bases, J lost 8 bases, and 15 bases lay in between. Germline assignment: CDR1 LNHNV and CDR2 YYDKDF (reference sequence). The CDR3 DNA is TGTGCCACCAGCAGAACTGACTTGAACACAGGCTACACCTTC. This sequence encodes CATSRTDLNTGYTF.

The V call is TRBV28, the J call TRBJ2-7; maybe TRBD1 (5 bases). The CDR3 spans 15 residues. CDR1 is MDHEN, CDR2 SYDVKM, per germline. V lost 5 bases and J 2 bases, leaving 16 bases between the germline ends. The CDR3 DNA reads TGTGCCAGCAGTCTGTTTCAGGGAATTCCCTACGAGCAGTACTTC. Translated: CASSLFQGIPYEQYF.

This clone was counted a few times. The rearrangement joins TRBV9 to TRBJ2-1, with 7 bases identical to TRBD2. V trimming: 4 bases; J trimming: 6 bases; junction bases outside the gene matches: 10. Germline lookup yields CDR1 SGDLS and CDR2 YYNGEE. The CDR3 runs to 15 residues. The CDR3 loop is CASSSSGVRINEQFF. In DNA, the CDR3 is TGTGCCAGCAGCTCCAGCGGGGTCAGGATCAATGAGCAGTTCTTC.

CDR3 DNA: TGTGCCAGCAGCTTAGAAACTAGCGGGAGACGCTTCGAGCAGTACTTC. It translates to CASSLETSGRRFEQYF. The chain uses TRBV7-8 and TRBJ2-7; 11 bases map to TRBD2. The CDR3 spans 16 residues. Germline CDR1 is SGHVS and CDR2 is FQNEAQ. V was pared by 1 base and J by 6 bases, with 8 bases of the junction left unmatched. Looking up the rest from reference TRBV7-8 and TRBJ2-7 gives the full variable domain: GAGVSQSPRYKVAKRGQDVALRCDPISGHVSLFWYQQALGQGPEFLTYFQNEAQLDKSGLPSDRFFAERPEGSVSTLKIQRTQQEDSAVYLCASSLETSGRRFEQYFGPGTRLTVT.